There are a few counts of the clone carrying this T cell receptor beta chain. This record belongs to a study of blood T cell repertoires in COVID-19. Study overall: In each case, the material was cDNA or gDNA derived from T cells, B-cell-depleted T cells, or PBMCs.

The CDR3 extends over 16 amino acids. In the authors' workflow: Cell counts per sample came from amplifying reference gene primers. Sequencing used immunoSEQ multiplex PCR; TCRdb keeps in-frame clones, though not all of them. D and trimming were read from the DNA, whereas the V and J calls and clone size are those reported in that table. In the table there are around 150,000 clones, just under 85% of which are singletons. Participant age was roughly 18 to 95 years, and participants resided in fewer than 30 US areas. Cohorts were determined from participant-reported clinical history. The rearrangement links TRBV21-1 to TRBJ1-2. TRBV21-1 is flagged as a pseudogene. The source material was PBMCs or T cells enriched from blood (not recorded which). This TCR was recovered from a woman in her 50s with acute COVID-19. DNA of the CDR3: TGTGCCAGCAGCAATTGCACGCCCAATCGGGACTATGGCTACACCTTC. Translating it yields CASSNCTPNRDYGYTF.